This TCR beta chain appears in the sequencing data of a study of T cell responses to AZD1222 COVID-19 vaccine. The repertoire was sequenced with immunoSEQ multiplex PCR; TCRdb's copy has only in-frame clones and lacks some. The table records 120,000 or so clones, approximately 85% of them present only once. This clone was seen a single time. Germline trimming cut 6 bases from V and 6 bases from J; bases unmatched to any gene: 7. The CDR3 spans 14 residues. Per the germline V gene, CDR1 is MNHEY and CDR2 is SVGAGI. V gene TRBV6-5 combines with J gene TRBJ2-1; 8 positions match TRBD1. This material consisted of peripheral blood, taken on day 0 of AZD1222 vaccination. The TCR sequence derives from an adult in good health. The DNA for the CDR3 is TGTGCCAGCAGCAATTCGGGACAGGTCAATGAGCAGTTCTTC. Protein: CASSNSGQVNEQFF.